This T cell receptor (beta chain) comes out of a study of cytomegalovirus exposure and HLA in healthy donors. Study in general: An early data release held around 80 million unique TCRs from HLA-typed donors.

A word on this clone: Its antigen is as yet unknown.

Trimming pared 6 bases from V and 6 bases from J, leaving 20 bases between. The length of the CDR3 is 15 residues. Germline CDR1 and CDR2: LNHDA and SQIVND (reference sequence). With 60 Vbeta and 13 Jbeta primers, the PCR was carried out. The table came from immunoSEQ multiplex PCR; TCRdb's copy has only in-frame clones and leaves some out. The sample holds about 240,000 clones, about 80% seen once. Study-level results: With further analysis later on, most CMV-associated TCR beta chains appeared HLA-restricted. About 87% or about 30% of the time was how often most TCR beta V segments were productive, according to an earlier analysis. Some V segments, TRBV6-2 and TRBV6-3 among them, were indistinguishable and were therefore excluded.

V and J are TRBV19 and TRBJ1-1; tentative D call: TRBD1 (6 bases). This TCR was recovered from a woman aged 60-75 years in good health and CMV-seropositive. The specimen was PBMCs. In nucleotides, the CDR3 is TGTGCCAGTAGGTGGGTCGGACAGTTTCGGGCTGAAGCTTTCTTT. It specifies CASRWVGQFRAEAFF.